This T cell receptor beta chain is from a study of blood T cell repertoires in COVID-19. Germline-derived CDR1 and CDR2 are MNHEY and SMNVEV (reference sequence). Trimming cost V 7 bases and J 8 bases, with 17 bases left between them. The CDR3 has 13 amino acids. TCRdb keeps only in-frame clones here, not all; method: immunoSEQ multiplex PCR. Of around 170,000 clones in the sample, approximately 88% were seen once. Sequencing input: PBMCs or T cells enriched from blood (not recorded which). The chain recombines TRBV27 with TRBJ1-2; no reliable D call. The sequence came from a woman in her late teens or twenties who had recovered from COVID-19. The CDR3: CASTSGSARGYTF. CDR3 DNA sequence: TGTGCCAGCACCTCAGGTTCCGCCAGGGGCTACACCTTC.